These T cell receptor beta chains were read from a single sample in a study of T cell repertoires in cytomegalovirus infection. TCRdb recomputed calls from the reads with MiXCR, one row per CDR3 protein. The repertoire holds 200,000 to 300,000 distinct CDR3 sequences, about 7% seen once, with around 6.5% in the top ten. The sequenced material came from PBMCs. The receptors shown here come from a human donor in good health (CMV status not recorded). Some clones in this sample may be carry-over from other donors' samples. CDR3s include the opening cysteine and the closing phenylalanine or tryptophan. The D gene is left open where the match is weak. Clone size is shown for a subset of rows, as once, few, many or a class of expanded clone.

V gene: TRBV29-1
clone size: many
J gene: TRBJ2-5
D gene: -
CDR3 DNA: TGCAGCGCAAACAGGGTCCAAGAGACCCAGTACTTC
CDR3 protein: CSANRVQETQYF

V gene: TRBV7-9
clone size: many
J gene: TRBJ1-1
D gene: -
CDR3 DNA: TGTGCCACCTCAGTGGGCCTAACTGAAGCTTTCTTT
CDR3 protein: CATSVGLTEAFF

V gene: TRBV20-1
clone size: many
J gene: TRBJ1-2
D gene: -
CDR3 DNA: TGCAGTGCTAGAGATCCAACACGGATAACTTATAACTATGGCTACACCTTC
CDR3 protein: CSARDPTRITYNYGYTF

V gene: TRBV6-2/TRBV6-3
clone size: many
J gene: TRBJ2-1
D gene: TRBD2
CDR3 DNA: TGTGCCAGCAGTTACTCCCTAGCGGGGTCGGATGAGCAGTTCTTC
CDR3 protein: CASSYSLAGSDEQFF

V gene: TRBV11-2
clone size: many
J gene: TRBJ1-1
D gene: -
CDR3 DNA: TGTGCCAGCAGCTTATACATCAGGATGGGATACACTGAAGCTTTCTTT
CDR3 protein: CASSLYIRMGYTEAFF

V gene: TRBV28
clone size: many
J gene: TRBJ2-7
D gene: TRBD2
CDR3 DNA: TGTGCCAGCACGGGGGGGTCAGGCGGTAACGAGCAGTACTTC
CDR3 protein: CASTGGSGGNEQYF

V gene: TRBV11-2
clone size: -
J gene: TRBJ2-7
D gene: -
CDR3 DNA: TGTGCCAGCAGCTTAGGACTACTAGCCTACGAGCAGTACTTC
CDR3 protein: CASSLGLLAYEQYF

V gene: TRBV20-1
clone size: many
J gene: TRBJ1-2
D gene: TRBD1
CDR3 DNA: TGCAGTGCTAGAGAACCGACAGGGCCGCGCGACTATGGCTACACCTTC
CDR3 protein: CSAREPTGPRDYGYTF

V gene: TRBV10-3
clone size: many
J gene: TRBJ2-1
D gene: TRBD1
CDR3 DNA: TGTGCCATCAGCGACCGGGACAGGGGTAAGGAGCAGTTCTTC
CDR3 protein: CAISDRDRGKEQFF

V gene: TRBV19
clone size: -
J gene: TRBJ1-2
D gene: -
CDR3 DNA: TGTGCCAGTAGTATCTCTACGACCTACTATGGCTACACCTTC
CDR3 protein: CASSISTTYYGYTF

V gene: TRBV7-2
clone size: many
J gene: TRBJ1-4
D gene: -
CDR3 DNA: TGTGCCAGCAGCTTAGCCCAGAGTTGGGCTAATGAAAAACTGTTTTTT
CDR3 protein: CASSLAQSWANEKLFF

V gene: TRBV2
clone size: -
J gene: TRBJ2-2
D gene: TRBD2
CDR3 DNA: TGTGCCAGCAGTGATGGCCTAGCGGCGAACACCGGGGAGCTGTTTTTT
CDR3 protein: CASSDGLAANTGELFF

V gene: TRBV6-2/TRBV6-3
clone size: many
J gene: TRBJ2-1
D gene: TRBD2
CDR3 DNA: TGTGCCTCCCGGTGGGGGGGGGGCTACAATGAGCAGTTCTTC
CDR3 protein: CASRWGGGYNEQFF

V gene: TRBV6-5
clone size: many
J gene: TRBJ2-7
D gene: -
CDR3 DNA: TGTGCCAGCAGTTACCGGAGCTCAGGGGCCTACGAGCAGTACTTC
CDR3 protein: CASSYRSSGAYEQYF

V gene: TRBV5-4
clone size: many
J gene: TRBJ2-1
D gene: -
CDR3 DNA: TGTGCCAGCAGCTTGGGAGGGAACTCCTACAATGAGCAGTTCTTC
CDR3 protein: CASSLGGNSYNEQFF

V gene: TRBV29-1
clone size: many
J gene: TRBJ2-3
D gene: TRBD2
CDR3 DNA: TGCAGCGCTCGTGCCGGCGGGGGAAGCACAGATACGCAGTATTTT
CDR3 protein: CSARAGGGSTDTQYF

V gene: TRBV30
clone size: many
J gene: TRBJ1-2
D gene: TRBD1
CDR3 DNA: TGTGCCTGGCCCAGGGGACAGATCTACACCTTC
CDR3 protein: CAWPRGQIYTF

V gene: TRBV6-2/TRBV6-3
clone size: many
J gene: TRBJ2-3
D gene: -
CDR3 DNA: TGTGCCAGCAGTTACTTTTACGGAAGCACAGATACGCAGTATTTT
CDR3 protein: CASSYFYGSTDTQYF

V gene: TRBV7-2
clone size: many
J gene: TRBJ2-3
D gene: TRBD1
CDR3 DNA: TGTGCCAGCAGCTTTACAGGGGGCGCCGCAGATACGCAGTATTTT
CDR3 protein: CASSFTGGAADTQYF

V gene: TRBV28
clone size: many
J gene: TRBJ1-5
D gene: TRBD1
CDR3 DNA: TGTGCCAGCACCCAACTGGGACAGGGTGTTGGGCCCCAGCATTTT
CDR3 protein: CASTQLGQGVGPQHF

V gene: TRBV7-9
clone size: many
J gene: TRBJ2-5
D gene: -
CDR3 DNA: TGTGCCAGCAGCTTACTCGGTACGGGTTACCAAGAGACCCAGTACTTC
CDR3 protein: CASSLLGTGYQETQYF

V gene: TRBV15
clone size: few
J gene: TRBJ2-5
D gene: -
CDR3 DNA: TGTGCCACCAGCAGGTCCCCGAACTACCAAGAGACCCAGTACTTC
CDR3 protein: CATSRSPNYQETQYF

V gene: TRBV2
clone size: many
J gene: TRBJ1-6
D gene: -
CDR3 DNA: TGTGCCAGCAGTGAAGGGGGGGGTTGGTCACCCCTCCACTTT
CDR3 protein: CASSEGGGWSPLHF

V gene: TRBV28
clone size: few
J gene: TRBJ2-2
D gene: TRBD1
CDR3 DNA: TGTGCCTCCAGAAGTCGTAGGACAGGGCGGGCCGGGGAGCTGTTTTTT
CDR3 protein: CASRSRRTGRAGELFF

V gene: TRBV4-3
clone size: few
J gene: TRBJ2-3
D gene: -
CDR3 DNA: TGCGCCAGCAGTCCCTGGGTCGTGGAGACAGATACGCAGTATTTT
CDR3 protein: CASSPWVVETDTQYF

V gene: TRBV6-5
clone size: many
J gene: TRBJ2-7
D gene: -
CDR3 DNA: TGTGCCAGCAGACCTGACTTCGGGTCTTTCTACGAGCAGTACTTC
CDR3 protein: CASRPDFGSFYEQYF

V gene: TRBV30
clone size: -
J gene: TRBJ1-4
D gene: TRBD1
CDR3 DNA: TGTGCCTCCGACTACAGGGGGAGGAATGAAAAACTGTTTTTT
CDR3 protein: CASDYRGRNEKLFF

V gene: TRBV12-5
clone size: many
J gene: TRBJ1-1
D gene: -
CDR3 DNA: TGTGCTAGTGGCTCGGACAGCCACACTGAAGCTTTCTTT
CDR3 protein: CASGSDSHTEAFF

V gene: TRBV7-2
clone size: many
J gene: TRBJ1-6
D gene: TRBD1
CDR3 DNA: TGTGCCAGCAGCGGACAGGGAAGGGGTAATTCACCCCTCCACTTT
CDR3 protein: CASSGQGRGNSPLHF

V gene: TRBV6-2/TRBV6-3
clone size: few
J gene: TRBJ1-5
D gene: -
CDR3 DNA: TGTGCCAGCATGAGGGGTGATAGTAGCAATCAGCCCCAGCATTTT
CDR3 protein: CASMRGDSSNQPQHF

V gene: TRBV6-2/TRBV6-3
clone size: many
J gene: TRBJ2-7
D gene: -
CDR3 DNA: TGTGCCAGCAGTCCAGGGACCACCTACGAGCAGTACTTC
CDR3 protein: CASSPGTTYEQYF

V gene: TRBV28
clone size: many
J gene: TRBJ1-3
D gene: -
CDR3 DNA: TGTGCCAGCACCATCGGAGGACAGGGAAACACCATATATTTT
CDR3 protein: CASTIGGQGNTIYF

V gene: TRBV20-1
clone size: many
J gene: TRBJ2-7
D gene: TRBD1
CDR3 DNA: TGCAGTGCTACCGGACAGGGGGCGTACGAGCAGTACTTC
CDR3 protein: CSATGQGAYEQYF

V gene: TRBV6-2/TRBV6-3
clone size: many
J gene: TRBJ1-5
D gene: TRBD1
CDR3 DNA: TGTGCCAGCAGTAAACTACTTCCCGGGACAGCATATCAGCCCCAGCATTTT
CDR3 protein: CASSKLLPGTAYQPQHF

V gene: TRBV25-1
clone size: -
J gene: TRBJ1-6
D gene: -
CDR3 DNA: TGTGCCAGCAGAGGAGGAAGCTCCTATAATTCACCCCTCCACTTT
CDR3 protein: CASRGGSSYNSPLHF

V gene: TRBV11-2
clone size: many
J gene: TRBJ2-2
D gene: -
CDR3 DNA: TGTGCCAGCACCCCATGGGGGGGGCCCACCGGGGAGCTGTTTTTT
CDR3 protein: CASTPWGGPTGELFF

V gene: TRBV20-1
clone size: -
J gene: TRBJ1-1
D gene: -
CDR3 DNA: TGCAGTGCTCCGATCTTAAGGGACACGAACACTGAAGCTTTCTTT
CDR3 protein: CSAPILRDTNTEAFF

V gene: TRBV7-9
clone size: many
J gene: TRBJ1-3
D gene: TRBD1
CDR3 DNA: TGTGCCAGCAGCCCGACAGGGGTATACGGAAACACCATATATTTT
CDR3 protein: CASSPTGVYGNTIYF

V gene: TRBV20-1
clone size: few
J gene: TRBJ1-5
D gene: TRBD1
CDR3 DNA: TGCAGTGCTACACAGGGGGCTGATCAGCCCCAGCATTTT
CDR3 protein: CSATQGADQPQHF

V gene: TRBV6-5
clone size: many
J gene: TRBJ2-2
D gene: -
CDR3 DNA: TGTGCCAGCAGTTACAAAGGATTGGGGACCGGGGAGCTGTTTTTT
CDR3 protein: CASSYKGLGTGELFF

V gene: TRBV7-2
clone size: many
J gene: TRBJ2-2
D gene: TRBD2
CDR3 DNA: TGTGCCAGTGTGTGGGGGGGGGGGAACACCGGGGAGCTGTTTTTT
CDR3 protein: CASVWGGGNTGELFF

V gene: TRBV7-9
clone size: many
J gene: TRBJ2-2
D gene: -
CDR3 DNA: TGTGCCAGCAGCTTAGAGGGGGGGACAGTCGGCGCTGGCGGGGTATCACCGAACACCGGGGAGCTGTTTTTT
CDR3 protein: CASSLEGGTVGAGGVSPNTGELFF

V gene: TRBV7-2
clone size: many
J gene: TRBJ2-5
D gene: TRBD1
CDR3 DNA: TGTGCCAGCAGCTTAGCGGTCGGACAGGGTGAGACCCAGTACTTC
CDR3 protein: CASSLAVGQGETQYF

V gene: TRBV12-3/TRBV12-4
clone size: many
J gene: TRBJ1-1
D gene: -
CDR3 DNA: TGTGCCAGCACCAAGGACAGGAACACTGAAGCTTTCTTT
CDR3 protein: CASTKDRNTEAFF

V gene: TRBV5-1
clone size: many
J gene: TRBJ2-3
D gene: -
CDR3 DNA: TGCGCCAGCAGCTTGACAGGACCCCCTGATACGCAGTATTTT
CDR3 protein: CASSLTGPPDTQYF

V gene: TRBV28
clone size: many
J gene: TRBJ1-1
D gene: -
CDR3 DNA: TGTGCCAGCAAAAGAGAGGGACACTTGAACACTGAAGCTTTCTTT
CDR3 protein: CASKREGHLNTEAFF

V gene: TRBV19
clone size: -
J gene: TRBJ1-3
D gene: TRBD1
CDR3 DNA: TGTGCCAGTAGTCGGACAGGGTCTGGAAACACCATATATTTT
CDR3 protein: CASSRTGSGNTIYF

V gene: TRBV2
clone size: many
J gene: TRBJ2-7
D gene: -
CDR3 DNA: TGTGCCAGACAGGACAAGGGGGGTTACGAGCAGTACTTC
CDR3 protein: CARQDKGGYEQYF

V gene: TRBV12-3/TRBV12-4
clone size: many
J gene: TRBJ2-7
D gene: -
CDR3 DNA: TGTGCCAGCAGCCATCCAGACAGGCCCACCTACGAGCAGTACTTC
CDR3 protein: CASSHPDRPTYEQYF

V gene: TRBV7-9
clone size: -
J gene: TRBJ1-1
D gene: -
CDR3 DNA: TGTGCCAGCAGCTCTTTGACAGCCGGTTACACTGAAGCTTTCTTT
CDR3 protein: CASSSLTAGYTEAFF

V gene: TRBV20-1
clone size: many
J gene: TRBJ2-3
D gene: TRBD1
CDR3 DNA: TGCAGTGCTGTACAGGGGAAGGGCACAGATACGCAGTATTTT
CDR3 protein: CSAVQGKGTDTQYF

V gene: TRBV7-2
clone size: many
J gene: TRBJ2-1
D gene: TRBD2
CDR3 DNA: TGTGCCAGCAGCTTAGAAGGGACTAGCGCCCGGAATGAGCAGTTCTTC
CDR3 protein: CASSLEGTSARNEQFF

V gene: TRBV14
clone size: many
J gene: TRBJ2-1
D gene: -
CDR3 DNA: TGTGCCAGCAGCCAAGATGAATGGCAGTTCTTC
CDR3 protein: CASSQDEWQFF

V gene: TRBV7-2
clone size: many
J gene: TRBJ2-5
D gene: -
CDR3 DNA: TGTGCCAGCAGCTTAAGGTCAGGGGAAGAGACCCAGTACTTC
CDR3 protein: CASSLRSGEETQYF

V gene: TRBV2
clone size: few
J gene: TRBJ2-1
D gene: TRBD1
CDR3 DNA: TGTGCCAGCAGTGGGGACAGGTTGGATGAGCAGTTCTTC
CDR3 protein: CASSGDRLDEQFF

V gene: TRBV7-9
clone size: many
J gene: TRBJ1-1
D gene: -
CDR3 DNA: TGTGCCAGCAGCTCCCGCCGCGGCCAAGGTATGACCGGGGGTTACACTGAAGCTTTCTTT
CDR3 protein: CASSSRRGQGMTGGYTEAFF

V gene: TRBV6-2/TRBV6-3
clone size: many
J gene: TRBJ2-5
D gene: TRBD2
CDR3 DNA: TGTGCCAGCAGTTACTCGGACAGCGGGAGGTGGGAGACCCAGTACTTC
CDR3 protein: CASSYSDSGRWETQYF

V gene: TRBV6-2/TRBV6-3
clone size: many
J gene: TRBJ1-5
D gene: TRBD1
CDR3 DNA: TGTGCCAGCAGTTCCCGAGACAGGGGGCTAAGTCAGCCCCAGCATTTT
CDR3 protein: CASSSRDRGLSQPQHF

V gene: TRBV7-2
clone size: many
J gene: TRBJ1-1
D gene: TRBD1
CDR3 DNA: TGTGCCAGCCGATCCCGGACAGGGGACACTGAAGCTTTCTTT
CDR3 protein: CASRSRTGDTEAFF

V gene: TRBV5-1
clone size: many
J gene: TRBJ2-2
D gene: TRBD1
CDR3 DNA: TGCGCCAGCAGCTCAGAAGGACAGGGGAACGGGGAGCTGTTTTTT
CDR3 protein: CASSSEGQGNGELFF